Listed below are T cell receptor beta chains from one sample, sequenced in a study of blood T cell repertoires in COVID-19. TCRdb keeps only in-frame clones here, not all; method: immunoSEQ multiplex PCR. The repertoire includes about 150,000 clones, around 80% of them detected once, and approximately 17% sits in the top ten. The sequencing sample was made of peripheral blood. Every receptor here comes from a man aged 45-65 years with acute or convalescent COVID-19. The CDR3 runs from the conserved cysteine through the conserved F or W. D genes are given only for firm matches. Clone size is shown for a subset of rows, as once, few, many or a class of expanded clone.

V	J	D	size	CDR3	DNA
TRBV20-1	TRBJ1-5	TRBD1	-	CSASSRTGRDQPQHF	TGCAGTGCTAGTTCCCGGACAGGGCGCGATCAGCCCCAGCATTTT
TRBV14	TRBJ2-7	TRBD1	-	CASSHYPGQGYEQYF	TGTGCCAGCAGCCACTACCCGGGACAGGGCTACGAGCAGTACTTC
TRBV27	TRBJ1-1	-	many	CASSPTSDSPPAFF	TGTGCCAGCAGTCCCACCTCCGACAGCCCCCCAGCTTTCTTT
TRBV4-1	TRBJ1-1	-	few	CASSQRQGNTEAFF	TGCGCCAGCAGCCAAAGACAAGGGAACACTGAAGCTTTCTTT
TRBV21-1	TRBJ2-1	-	-	CASKCGGAYNEQFF	TGTGCCAGCAAATGCGGGGGGGCATACAATGAGCAGTTCTTC
TRBV9	TRBJ1-3	-	-	CASSPRFGSGNTIYF	TGTGCCAGCAGCCCCCGGTTTGGCTCTGGAAACACCATATATTTT
TRBV3-1/TRBV3-2	TRBJ1-6	-	-	CASSPSFLYNSPLHF	TGTGCCAGCAGCCCCAGTTTCCTCTATAATTCACCCCTCCACTTT
TRBV30	TRBJ1-6	TRBD1	-	CAWSGGLPGTGNSPLHF	TGTGCCTGGAGTGGGGGCTTGCCAGGGACAGGGAATTCACCCCTCCACTTT
TRBV6-6	TRBJ2-2	TRBD1	-	CASSWTGVTGELFF	TGTGCCAGCAGTTGGACAGGGGTGACCGGGGAGCTGTTTTTT
TRBV3-1/TRBV3-2	TRBJ2-1	-	-	CASSQEAPGSYNEQFF	TGTGCCAGCAGCCAAGAAGCCCCAGGGTCTTACAATGAGCAGTTCTTC
TRBV19	TRBJ2-2	-	-	CASTPRGPNTGELFF	TGTGCCAGTACCCCAAGGGGCCCGAACACCGGGGAGCTGTTTTTT
TRBV2	TRBJ1-4	-	once	CASSSGQSGEKLFF	TGTGCCAGCAGTTCCGGACAGAGTGGTGAAAAACTGTTTTTT
TRBV7-9	TRBJ1-5	-	once	CASSLSQGNQPQHF	TGTGCCAGCAGCTTAAGTCAGGGCAATCAGCCCCAGCATTTT
TRBV6-1	TRBJ1-6	TRBD1	-	CASSEGQGNSPLHF	TGTGCCAGCAGTGAAGGACAGGGGAATTCACCCCTCCACTTT
TRBV27	TRBJ2-6	-	once	CASSSGSGANVLTF	TGTGCCAGCAGTTCGGGCTCTGGGGCCAACGTCCTGACTTTC
TRBV6-5	TRBJ2-3	-	-	CASKTSLWGTDTQYF	TGTGCCAGTAAGACTAGTCTGTGGGGCACAGATACGCAGTATTTT
TRBV3-1/TRBV3-2	TRBJ1-2	-	-	CASSQVSYGYTF	TGTGCCAGCAGCCAAGTCTCCTATGGCTACACCTTC
TRBV6-5	TRBJ2-3	TRBD2	-	CASSARTSSDTQYF	TGTGCCAGCAGCGCCCGGACTAGTTCAGATACGCAGTATTTT
TRBV6-6	TRBJ1-1	-	-	CASSYSAAGPRAFF	TGTGCCAGCAGTTACTCGGCAGCGGGCCCCCGAGCTTTCTTT
TRBV11-2	TRBJ1-1	-	-	CASSLRGGGGGEAFF	TGTGCCAGCAGCTTACGAGGGGGGGGCGGTGGTGAAGCTTTCTTT
TRBV28	TRBJ1-6	-	-	CASSFIDSPLHF	TGTGCCAGCAGTTTTATAGATTCACCCCTCCACTTT
TRBV5-6	TRBJ2-5	-	once	CASSLLEGTETQYF	TGTGCCAGCAGCTTGTTAGAGGGTACCGAGACCCAGTACTTC
TRBV7-6	TRBJ2-5	-	-	CASSFGRQVGETQYF	TGTGCCAGCAGCTTTGGCCGACAGGTCGGAGAGACCCAGTACTTC
TRBV5-4	TRBJ1-4	-	-	CASSLKRVGRLLDEKLFF	TGTGCCAGCAGCTTGAAAAGGGTGGGGCGGCTATTGGATGAAAAACTGTTTTTT
TRBV7-6	TRBJ1-1	-	-	CASSLAKQGNTEAFF	TGTGCCAGCAGCTTAGCCAAACAGGGGAACACTGAAGCTTTCTTT
TRBV18	TRBJ1-1	TRBD1	-	CASSPFRVGQGNTEAFF	TGTGCCAGCTCACCCTTTCGGGTGGGACAGGGGAACACTGAAGCTTTCTTT
TRBV2	TRBJ1-5	TRBD1	-	CASSEAGAGTGLPQHF	TGTGCCAGCAGTGAAGCGGGGGCCGGGACAGGCTTGCCCCAGCATTTT
TRBV9	TRBJ2-1	-	-	CASSVTGTSHNEQFF	TGTGCCAGCAGCGTAACAGGGACCTCACATAATGAGCAGTTCTTC